This T cell receptor (beta chain) was obtained from a study of HIV-infected children after antiretroviral therapy interruption. Whole-study context: Continuous-treatment samples came from weeks 0, 48 and 150. The study's findings and limits: Naive CD4+ CDR3 sharing between time points fell after interruption began.

Treatment indicated: PENTA 11 planned treatment interruption arm or continuous ART arm. At least 5 million viable PBMCs were required per cryopreserved sample. Naive CD4+ CD45RA+ CD45RO- T cells were FACS-sorted from thawed PBMCs. A 3' RACE protocol on RNA, with unique molecular identifiers, produced the TCR library. TCRdb independently ran MiXCR on the 3' RACE reads; one entry per CDR3 protein. Among some 90,000 distinct CDR3 sequences listed, around 6.9% were seen once. This clonotype was counted between two and nine times. Its matching antigen is unknown. Germline CDR1 and CDR2: SNHLY and FYNNEI. CDR3 length: 14 amino acids. Deletions cut 10 bases from V and 0 bases from J, with 12 bases between.

Sequencing used CD45RA+ CD4+ T cells from PBMCs, pooled from several time points, obtained from a donor given antiretroviral therapy, either interrupted or continuous. Subset denoted: naive CD4+ CD45RA+ CD45RO- T cells. This chain links TRBV2 with TRBJ2-2; possible D gene TRBD2, 6 bases. The source is a pool of human donors with HIV. As DNA, the CDR3 is TGTGCCACCGGTAGCGGTTCGAACACCGGGGAGCTGTTTTTT. This sequence encodes CATGSGSNTGELFF.